These 21 T cell receptor beta chains were sequenced from one sample in a study of T cell responses to AZD1222 COVID-19 vaccine (dated by TCRdb to about 2021). To prepare the library, the immunoSEQ multiplex PCR assay was applied. TCRdb took this table from immuneACCESS and kept in-frame rearrangements with V and J called. Such tables lack part of the clones; where checked against another copy, unresolved V genes explain under half of the gap, and the rest is unexplained. In all, the sample holds about 110,000 clones, and just under 95% of those were seen once. In total, the top ten clones hold 2% to 2.5% of the sample. The sample's time point label is to be understood as: baseline before first vaccination. Sequences were derived from peripheral blood, sampled on day 0 of AZD1222 vaccination. These receptors were taken from an adult in good health.

V and J are TRBV7-9 and TRBJ2-3, with TRBD2 matching 11 bases. From germline, CDR1 is SEHNR and CDR2 FQNEAQ (reference sequence). Germline trimming cut 5 bases from V and 5 bases from J; bases unmatched to any gene: 6. The CDR3 runs to 15 residues. Here the CDR3 reads CASSPTSGALDTQYF. The CDR3 DNA is TGTGCCAGCAGCCCGACTAGCGGGGCCCTAGATACGCAGTATTTT.

CDR3 nucleotide sequence: TGTGCCAGCAGTTTAGGGCATAATTCACCCCTCCACTTT. Protein: CASSLGHNSPLHF. The chain employs TRBV27 and TRBJ1-6, with no clear D. The CDR3 has 13 amino acids. V lost 2 bases, J lost 5 bases, and 4 bases lay in between. The germline gives CDR1 MNHEY, CDR2 SMNVEV (reference sequence).

The rearrangement joins TRBV18 to TRBJ2-7; TRBD2 might be the D (6 bases). V was shortened by 5 bases and J by 4 bases, with 18 bases between the two germline ends. Germline V gene sequence: CDR1 KGHSH, CDR2 LQKENI. CDR3 length: 15 amino acids. The CDR3: CASSKRQVSGYEQYF. CDR3 coding DNA: TGTGCCAGCTCAAAGAGGCAGGTCAGCGGGTACGAGCAGTACTTC. The full variable domain, with the rest looked up from reference TRBV18 and TRBJ2-7, is NAGVMQNPRHLVRRRGQEARLRCSPMKGHSHVYWYRQLPEEGLKFMVYLQKENIIDESGMPKERFSAEFPKEGPSILRIQQVVRGDSAAYFCASSKRQVSGYEQYFGPGTRLTVT.

The chain uses TRBV10-2 and TRBJ1-4; D is unclear. Between the trimmed V and J ends, which lost 3 bases and 3 bases, there was a span of 5 bases. CDR3 length: 13 amino acids. The germline gives CDR1 WSHSY, CDR2 SAAADI. The CDR3 region has the DNA TGCGCCAGCAGTGACGTAGCTAATGAAAAACTGTTTTTT. It yields the protein CASSDVANEKLFF.

The chain has TRBV27 and TRBJ2-7; D assignment may be TRBD1 or TRBD2 (5 bases each). Trimming cost V 8 bases and J 7 bases, with 24 bases left between them. The CDR3 has 15 residues. The germline V gene encodes CDR1 MNHEY and CDR2 SMNVEV (reference sequence). CDR3 sequence: CASSPRDLPTGEQYF. CDR3 sequence (DNA): TGTGCCAGCTCCCCCCGGGACCTACCTACGGGGGAGCAGTACTTC.

The chain joins TRBV19 to TRBJ2-3, with 13 bases aligning to TRBD2. V trimming: 6 bases; J trimming: 0 bases; junction bases outside the gene matches: 0. This CDR3 comprises 15 residues. Looked up from germline, CDR1 is LNHDA and CDR2 is SQIVND (reference sequence). The DNA for the CDR3 is TGTGCCAGTAGGACTAGCGGGAGGAGCACAGATACGCAGTATTTT. Protein: CASRTSGRSTDTQYF.

The chain joins TRBV7-2 to TRBJ2-1, with 12 bases aligning to TRBD2. V was pared by 5 bases and J by 8 bases, with 16 bases of the junction left unmatched. The germline V gene encodes CDR1 SGHTA and CDR2 FQGNSA. This CDR3 spans 18 amino acids. DNA of the CDR3: TGTGCCAGCAGCGTTCAATCGACTAGCGGGGGTAGGGTACATGAGCAGTTCTTC. It is translated as CASSVQSTSGGRVHEQFF.

This chain links TRBV6-5 with TRBJ2-7; tentative D call: TRBD2 (7 bases). The V and J ends lost 7 bases and 7 bases respectively, with 20 bases between them. Germline V CDR1 and CDR2: MNHEY, SVGAGI. The CDR3 is made up of 14 amino acids. CDR3 region: CASKGPGEGREQYF. The DNA of the CDR3 is TGTGCCAGCAAAGGTCCAGGGGAGGGTCGAGAGCAGTACTTC.

The rearrangement links TRBV6-2 or TRBV6-3 to TRBJ1-1, with unresolved D. The CDR3 runs to 13 residues. Trimming cost V 6 bases and J 4 bases, with 12 bases left between them. The germline V gene has CDR1 MNHEY and CDR2 SVGEGT. The CDR3 sequence: CASSPSWGTEAFF. The CDR3 coding sequence is TGTGCCAGCAGCCCTTCTTGGGGCACTGAAGCTTTCTTT.

The rearrangement uses TRBV5-5 and TRBJ1-1; possibly TRBD1 for D (6 bases). The CDR3 length is 15 residues. Germline CDR1 SGHKS, CDR2 YYEKEE (reference sequence). V lost 1 base and J 6 bases, leaving 16 bases between the germline ends. CDR3 nucleotide sequence: TGTGCCAGCAGCTTGTATCAGGGGAGTACGGCTGAAGCTTTCTTT. Encoded protein: CASSLYQGSTAEAFF.

V gene TRBV18 combines with J gene TRBJ1-1, with D possibly matching TRBD1 (5 bases). The CDR3 extends over 14 amino acids. Trimming shortened V by 4 bases and J by 4 bases, and 13 bases separated the two germline ends. Germline V gene sequence: CDR1 KGHSH, CDR2 LQKENI. The CDR3 reads CASSLIPRGTEAFF. Written as DNA, the CDR3 is TGTGCCAGCTCACTCATACCAAGGGGCACTGAAGCTTTCTTT.

The chain recombines TRBV28 with TRBJ2-5, with TRBD1 matching over 8 bases. The V and J ends lost 4 bases and 5 bases, in that order; junction bases with no gene match: 9. CDR1 is MDHEN, CDR2 SYDVKM, per germline. This CDR3 has 15 amino acids. The CDR3 reads CASSSTNRGRETQYF. CDR3 bases: TGTGCCAGCAGTTCAACCAACAGGGGGAGGGAGACCCAGTACTTC.

The chain combines TRBV7-2 with TRBJ1-1, with D hard to call. Germline-derived CDR1 and CDR2 are SGHTA and FQGNSA. CDR3 length: 13 residues. Trimming removed 6 bases from V and 0 bases from J, with 8 bases in between. The CDR3 DNA sequence: TGTGCCAGCAGGTCGGGGTTGAACACTGAAGCTTTCTTT. The encoded protein is CASRSGLNTEAFF.

This clone appeared a single time. This rearrangement joins TRBV29-1 to TRBJ1-1; D call uncertain. Germline CDR1 is SQVTM and CDR2 is ANQGSEA. The CDR3 is 14 residues long. Trimming removed 5 bases at V and 4 bases at J, with 17 bases between. The CDR3 region has the DNA TGCAGCGTTAGTCGGGTCGACGCGGGCACTGAAGCTTTCTTT. It is translated as CSVSRVDAGTEAFF.

The chain is built from TRBV7-2 and TRBJ1-1; no definite D call. Germline CDR1 SGHTA, CDR2 FQGNSA. Trimming took off 7 bases at V and 0 bases at J, with 9 bases between the two ends. This CDR3 comprises 13 residues. The CDR3 sequence: CASTSPMNTEAFF. The DNA for the CDR3 is TGTGCCAGCACATCTCCTATGAACACTGAAGCTTTCTTT.

The genes are TRBV11-1 and TRBJ2-1; D gene ambiguous. Trimming shortened V by 6 bases and J by 2 bases, and 14 bases separated the two germline ends. In germline, CDR1 is SGHAT, CDR2 FQDESV (reference sequence). This CDR3 contains 15 residues. CDR3 coding DNA: TGTGCCAGCAGGCCACGTTTGGGTACCTACAATGAGCAGTTCTTC. Translation gives CASRPRLGTYNEQFF.

This clone is a singleton in its sample. V and J are TRBV18 and TRBJ1-1; D perhaps matches TRBD1 (6 bases). The V gene lost 4 bases and the J gene lost 4 bases, with 10 bases spanning the gap. The CDR3 has 13 amino acids. Per germline, CDR1 KGHSH and CDR2 LQKENI. The CDR3 DNA follows: TGTGCCAGCTCACAGGACAGCATCACTGAAGCTTTCTTT. Its protein product is CASSQDSITEAFF.

The chain is built from TRBV28 and TRBJ1-1; D is unclear. This CDR3 has 11 amino acids. Deletions cut 10 bases from V and 1 base from J, with 7 bases between. CDR1 and CDR2 (germline): MDHEN, SYDVKM. Here the CDR3 DNA reads TGTGCCACCCAGAGGAACACTGAAGCTTTCTTT. Amino acid sequence: CATQRNTEAFF. Combining the CDR3 with reference TRBV28 and TRBJ1-1 gives the whole variable domain DVKVTQSSRYLVKRTGEKVFLECVQDMDHENMFWYRQDPGLGLRLIYFSYDVKMKEKGDIPEGYSVSREKKERFSLILESASTNQTSMYLCATQRNTEAFFGQGTRLTVV.

This clone appeared a single time. This sequence joins TRBV9 and TRBJ1-2; D unresolved. With 4 bases removed from V and 4 bases from J, the gap between germline ends came to 14 bases. Germline V gene data show CDR1 as SGDLS and CDR2 as YYNGEE. CDR3 length equals 14 residues. Here the CDR3 DNA reads TGTGCCAGCAGCCCGCCCGCGGGGAGCTATGGCTACACCTTC. Translation gives CASSPPAGSYGYTF.

About this clone itself: An end of the junction does not agree with germline; a read error may underlie this. The rearrangement uses TRBV7-6 and TRBJ2-3; 10 bases fit TRBD2. CDR1 and CDR2 (germline): SGHVS, FNYEAQ. The CDR3 totals 14 residues. In nucleotides, the CDR3 is TGTGCCAGCAGTTTAGCGGGAGGCTCAGATACGCAGTATTTT. It encodes CASSLAGGSDTQYF.

The chain links TRBV7-9 to TRBJ2-1; 7 positions match TRBD2. Germline trimming cut 10 bases from V and 8 bases from J; bases unmatched to any gene: 23. This CDR3 has 17 residues. The germline V gene encodes CDR1 SEHNR and CDR2 FQNEAQ (reference sequence). CDR3 loop: CATIESLAAPTGDEQFF. CDR3 nucleotide sequence: TGTGCCACCATAGAGTCGCTAGCGGCACCCACCGGGGATGAGCAGTTCTTC.